This TCR beta chain is drawn from a study of tumor and adjacent non-tumor tissue in lung cancer. Study information: Each sample yielded some 4 million productive TCRbeta reads on average.

Germline values: CDR1 DFQATT, CDR2 SNEGSKA (reference sequence). Trimming at V came to 2 bases and at J to 3 bases, leaving 4 bases not matched to a gene. The CDR3 runs 14 residues. Three rounds of nested PCR, following a modified ARM-PCR protocol, produced the TCRbeta library. TCRdb re-derived calls from the multiplex PCR reads in MiXCR, one entry per CDR3 protein. The sample has about 100,000 distinct CDR3 sequences, approximately 65% seen once. This clonotype was seen at least ten times. Its antigen is not identified. The study's findings and limits: In normal lung, the top 100 clones were significantly more dominant than in tumor. Tumor TCR diversity, when higher, was linked to shorter survival. Tumor tissue had significantly higher TCR diversity than normal lung.

No cell sorting was done before RNA was extracted from the tissue. More than 3 cm separated this lung sample from the edge of the tumor. The genes are TRBV20-1 and TRBJ2-3; 8 bases align to TRBD1. The sequenced sample was distant non-tumor lung tissue. This TCR derives from a man in his thirties or forties with non-small cell lung cancer. CDR3 amino acids: CSARHRTGTDTQYF. As DNA, the CDR3 is TGCAGTGCTAGACACCGGACAGGGACAGATACGCAGTATTTT.